The clone carrying this T cell receptor beta chain was recorded a few times. V lost 6 bases to trimming and J lost 2 bases, with 24 bases between them. This CDR3 is built from 18 residues. Germline V gene data show CDR1 as MNHEY and CDR2 as SVGEGT. With a J-beta primer mix and a sample-barcoded 5' primer, a second PCR ran roughly 7 to 11 cycles. MiXCR was run by TCRdb on the 5' RACE reads, yielding one entry per CDR3 protein. This sample has 700,000 or so distinct CDR3 sequences, with 22% found just once. This sample was included in a study of blood T cells in healthy people across ages. The chain uses TRBV6-2 or TRBV6-3 and TRBJ2-3; D possibly corresponds to TRBD1 (5 bases). The receptor comes from a man aged 70-80 years in good health. The sequenced sample consisted of blood. The CDR3, as DNA: TGTGCCAGCAGCCTTACAACAAGACAGTTCTTCGACACAGATACGCAGTATTTT. Translating gives CASSLTTRQFFDTDTQYF.